There are a few counts of the clone carrying this T cell receptor (beta chain). What it recognizes is unknown. The CDR3 spans 15 residues. Germline V gene sequence: CDR1 WSHSY, CDR2 SAAADI. Trimming pared 7 bases from V and 3 bases from J, leaving 17 bases between. From the 5' RACE reads, TCRdb called clonotypes with MiXCR, one entry per CDR3 protein. The sample contains a few hundred thousand distinct CDR3 sequences, around 4.9% of which appear only once. The sample comes from a study of T cells after yellow fever vaccination. Study-wide points: Peaking faster, on day 5 versus 15, the secondary response was nonetheless weaker.

V and J are TRBV10-2 and TRBJ2-3; D ambiguous. The sample in question was CD4+ T cells sorted from PBMCs, obtained on the day of the yellow fever booster vaccination. The origin of this receptor is a man younger than 30 who received the YFV17D yellow fever vaccine. The chain's CDR3 is CASTDPPGFTDTQYF. In nucleotides, the CDR3 is TGCGCCAGCACTGACCCTCCCGGGTTTACAGATACGCAGTATTTT.